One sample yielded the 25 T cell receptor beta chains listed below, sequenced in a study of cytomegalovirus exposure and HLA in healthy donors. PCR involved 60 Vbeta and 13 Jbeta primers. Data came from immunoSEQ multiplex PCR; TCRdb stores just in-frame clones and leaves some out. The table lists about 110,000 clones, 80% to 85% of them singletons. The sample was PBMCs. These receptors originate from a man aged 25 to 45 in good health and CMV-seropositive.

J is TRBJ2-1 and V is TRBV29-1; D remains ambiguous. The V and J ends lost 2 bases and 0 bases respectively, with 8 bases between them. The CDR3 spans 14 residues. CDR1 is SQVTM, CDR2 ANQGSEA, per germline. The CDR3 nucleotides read TGCAGCGTTGAACTAGGAAGCTCCTACAATGAGCAGTTCTTC. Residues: CSVELGSSYNEQFF.

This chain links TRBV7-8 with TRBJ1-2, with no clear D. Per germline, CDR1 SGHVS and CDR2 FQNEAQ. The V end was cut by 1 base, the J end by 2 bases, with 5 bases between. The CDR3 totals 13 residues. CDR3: CASSLDLNYGYTF. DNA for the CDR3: TGTGCCAGCAGCTTAGACTTAAACTATGGCTACACCTTC.

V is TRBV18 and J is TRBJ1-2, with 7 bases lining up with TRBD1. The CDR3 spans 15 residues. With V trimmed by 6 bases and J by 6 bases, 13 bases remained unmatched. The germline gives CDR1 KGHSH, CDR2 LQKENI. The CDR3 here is CASSLAIRGLHGYTF. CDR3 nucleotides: TGTGCCAGCTCTCTAGCGATTAGGGGGCTACATGGCTACACCTTC.

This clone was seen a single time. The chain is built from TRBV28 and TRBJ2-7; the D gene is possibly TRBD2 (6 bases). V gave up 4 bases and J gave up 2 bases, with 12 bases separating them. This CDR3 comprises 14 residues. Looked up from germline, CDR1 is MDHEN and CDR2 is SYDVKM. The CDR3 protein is CASSSGRDAYEQYV. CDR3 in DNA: TGTGCCAGCAGTTCCGGGCGGGACGCCTACGAGCAGTACGTC.

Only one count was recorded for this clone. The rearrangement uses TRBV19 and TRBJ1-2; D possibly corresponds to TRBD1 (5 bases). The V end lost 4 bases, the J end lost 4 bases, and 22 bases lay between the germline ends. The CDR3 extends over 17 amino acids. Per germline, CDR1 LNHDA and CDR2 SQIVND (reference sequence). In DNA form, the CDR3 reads TGTGCCAGTAGTAAAAACAAAAAGGGGTTCGGATTCTATGGCTACACCTTC. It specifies CASSKNKKGFGFYGYTF. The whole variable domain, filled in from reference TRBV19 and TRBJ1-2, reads DGGITQSPKYLFRKEGQNVTLSCEQNLNHDAMYWYRQDPGQGLRLIYYSQIVNDFQKGDIAEGYSVSREKKESFPLTVTSAQKNPTAFYLCASSKNKKGFGFYGYTFGSGTRLTVV.

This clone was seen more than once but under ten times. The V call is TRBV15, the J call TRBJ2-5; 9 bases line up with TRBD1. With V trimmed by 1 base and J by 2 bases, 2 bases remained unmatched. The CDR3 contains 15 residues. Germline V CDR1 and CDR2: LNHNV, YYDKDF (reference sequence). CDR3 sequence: CATSRGQGVQETQYF. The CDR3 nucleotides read TGTGCCACCAGCAGAGGACAGGGGGTTCAAGAGACCCAGTACTTC.

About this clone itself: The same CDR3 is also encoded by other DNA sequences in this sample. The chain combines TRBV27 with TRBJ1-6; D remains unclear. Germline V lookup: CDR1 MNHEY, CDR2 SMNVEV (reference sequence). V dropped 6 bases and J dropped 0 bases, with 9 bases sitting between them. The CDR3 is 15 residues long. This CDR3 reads CASRTSSSYNSPLHF. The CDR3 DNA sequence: TGTGCCAGCAGGACGTCTAGCTCCTATAATTCACCCCTCCACTTT.

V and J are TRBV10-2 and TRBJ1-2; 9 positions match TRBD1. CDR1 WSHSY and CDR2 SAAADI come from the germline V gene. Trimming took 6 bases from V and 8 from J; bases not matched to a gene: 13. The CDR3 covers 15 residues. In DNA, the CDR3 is TGCGCCAGCAGCCGGGACAGGGACCTTGTTGGGGGCTACACCTTC. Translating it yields CASSRDRDLVGGYTF.

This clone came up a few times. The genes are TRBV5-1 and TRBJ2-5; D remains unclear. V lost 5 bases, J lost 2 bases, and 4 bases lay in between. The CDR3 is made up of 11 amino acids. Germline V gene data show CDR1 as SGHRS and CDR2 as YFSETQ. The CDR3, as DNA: TGCGCCAGCAGTCGGCAAGAGACCCAGTACTTC. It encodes CASSRQETQYF. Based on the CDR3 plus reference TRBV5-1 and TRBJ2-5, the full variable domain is KAGVTQTPRYLIKTRGQQVTLSCSPISGHRSVSWYQQTPGQGLQFLFEYFSETQRNKGNFPGRFSGRQFSNSRSEMNVSTLELGDSALYLCASSRQETQYFGPGTRLLVL.

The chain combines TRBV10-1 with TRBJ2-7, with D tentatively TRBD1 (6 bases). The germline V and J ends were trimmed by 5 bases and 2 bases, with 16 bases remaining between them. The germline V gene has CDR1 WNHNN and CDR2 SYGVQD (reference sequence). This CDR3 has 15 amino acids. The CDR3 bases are TGCGCCAGCAGTTCCGGACAGTCCTTCGCCTACGAGCAGTACTTC. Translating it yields CASSSGQSFAYEQYF.

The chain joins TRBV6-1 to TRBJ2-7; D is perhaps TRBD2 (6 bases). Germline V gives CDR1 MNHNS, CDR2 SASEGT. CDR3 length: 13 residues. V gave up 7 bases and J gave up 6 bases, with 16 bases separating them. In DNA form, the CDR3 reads TGTGCCAGCACGGAGCAGGAGGGAACCGAGCAGTACGTC. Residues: CASTEQEGTEQYV.

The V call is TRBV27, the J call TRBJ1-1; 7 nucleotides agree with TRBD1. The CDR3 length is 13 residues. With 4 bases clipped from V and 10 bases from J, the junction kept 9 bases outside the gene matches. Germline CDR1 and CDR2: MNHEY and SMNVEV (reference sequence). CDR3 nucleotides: TGTGCCAGCAGTTCCATGACAGGGATCTTAGCTTTCTTT. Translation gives CASSSMTGILAFF.

The CDR3 protein is CASSAGQPYGYTF. DNA of the CDR3: TGCGCCAGCAGCGCAGGACAGCCCTATGGCTACACCTTC. The chain carries TRBV5-1 and TRBJ1-2; D may be TRBD1 (6 bases). The germline gives CDR1 SGHRS, CDR2 YFSETQ. The CDR3 is made up of 13 amino acids. V was clipped by 4 bases and J by 4 bases, with 11 bases between them.

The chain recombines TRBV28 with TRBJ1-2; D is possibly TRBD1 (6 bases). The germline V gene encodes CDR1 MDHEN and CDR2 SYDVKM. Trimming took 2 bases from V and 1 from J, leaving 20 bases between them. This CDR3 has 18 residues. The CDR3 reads CASSLRPGSGDGNYGYTF. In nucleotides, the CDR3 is TGTGCCAGCAGTTTACGCCCAGGTTCAGGGGACGGTAACTATGGCTACACCTTC.

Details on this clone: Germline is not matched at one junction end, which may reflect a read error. DNA of the CDR3: TGTGCCAGCAGCCAGAGGGGGGAGGGGAACCCTGAAGCTTTCTTT. Its protein is CASSQRGEGNPEAFF. The chain employs TRBV5-4 and TRBJ1-1; the D gene is possibly TRBD1 (6 bases). This CDR3 contains 15 residues. Per the germline V gene, CDR1 is SGHNT and CDR2 is YYREEE (reference sequence).

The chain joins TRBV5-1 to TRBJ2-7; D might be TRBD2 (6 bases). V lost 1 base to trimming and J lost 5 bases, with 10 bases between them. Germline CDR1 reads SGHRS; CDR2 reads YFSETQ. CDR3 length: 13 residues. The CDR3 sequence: CASSLNAGNEQYV. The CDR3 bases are TGCGCCAGCAGCTTGAACGCGGGAAACGAGCAGTACGTC.

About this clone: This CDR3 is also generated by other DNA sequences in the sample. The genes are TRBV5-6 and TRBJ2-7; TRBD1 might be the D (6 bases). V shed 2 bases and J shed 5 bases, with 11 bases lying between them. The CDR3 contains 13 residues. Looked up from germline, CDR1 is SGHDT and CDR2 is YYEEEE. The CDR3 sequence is CASSLKGVDEQYF. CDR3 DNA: TGTGCCAGCAGCTTAAAGGGGGTGGACGAGCAGTACTTC. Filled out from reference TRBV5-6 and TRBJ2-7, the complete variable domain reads DAGVTQSPTHLIKTRGQQVTLRCSPKSGHDTVSWYQQALGQGPQFIFQYYEEEERQRGNFPDRFSGHQFPNYSSELNVNALLLGDSALYLCASSLKGVDEQYFGPGTRLTVT.

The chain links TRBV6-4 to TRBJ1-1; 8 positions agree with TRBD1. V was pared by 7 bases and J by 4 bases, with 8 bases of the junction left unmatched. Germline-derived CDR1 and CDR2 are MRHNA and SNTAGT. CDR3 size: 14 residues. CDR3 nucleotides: TGTGCCAGCACTATCGACAGGGGTGCCACTGAAGCTTTCTTT. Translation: CASTIDRGATEAFF.

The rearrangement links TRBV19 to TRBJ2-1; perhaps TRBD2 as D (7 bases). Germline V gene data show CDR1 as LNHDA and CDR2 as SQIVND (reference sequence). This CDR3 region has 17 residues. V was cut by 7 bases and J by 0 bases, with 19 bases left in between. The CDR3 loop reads CASTGWGEGGSYNEQFF. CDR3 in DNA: TGTGCCAGTACTGGATGGGGGGAGGGGGGCTCCTACAATGAGCAGTTCTTC.

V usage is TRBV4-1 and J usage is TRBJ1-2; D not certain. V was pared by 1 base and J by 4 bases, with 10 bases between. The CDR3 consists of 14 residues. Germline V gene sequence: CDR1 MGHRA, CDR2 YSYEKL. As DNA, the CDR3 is TGCGCCAGCAGCCAAGGCTGGCTAGCCTATGGCTACACCTTC. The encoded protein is CASSQGWLAYGYTF.

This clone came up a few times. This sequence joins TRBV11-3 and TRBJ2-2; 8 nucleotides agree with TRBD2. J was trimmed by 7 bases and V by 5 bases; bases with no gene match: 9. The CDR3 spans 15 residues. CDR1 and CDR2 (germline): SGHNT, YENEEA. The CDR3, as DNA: TGTGCCAGCAGCGGCCGGCGGGGGGCAGGCGGGGAGCTGTTTTTT. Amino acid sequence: CASSGRRGAGGELFF.

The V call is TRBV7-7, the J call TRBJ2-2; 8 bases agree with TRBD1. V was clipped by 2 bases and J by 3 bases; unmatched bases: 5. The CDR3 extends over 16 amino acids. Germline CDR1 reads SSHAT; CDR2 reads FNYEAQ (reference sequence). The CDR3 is CASSLNRGRYTGELFF. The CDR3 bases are TGTGCCAGCAGCTTAAACAGGGGGAGGTACACCGGGGAGCTGTTTTTT.

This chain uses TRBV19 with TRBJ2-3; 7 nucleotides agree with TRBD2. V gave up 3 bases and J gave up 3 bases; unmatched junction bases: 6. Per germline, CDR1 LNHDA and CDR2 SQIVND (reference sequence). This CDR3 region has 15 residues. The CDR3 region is CASSIRLAATDTQYF. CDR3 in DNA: TGTGCCAGTAGTATCCGGCTAGCGGCTACAGATACGCAGTATTTT.

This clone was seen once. The CDR3 sequence is CASSNDPSRSTIYF. CDR3 nucleotides: TGTGCCAGCAGTAACGACCCGTCAAGGAGCACCATATATTTT. The V and J genes are TRBV2 and TRBJ1-3, with no clear D. Germline CDR1 reads SNHLY; CDR2 reads FYNNEI. The CDR3 sequence is 14 residues long. V lost 5 bases, J lost 9 bases, and 17 bases lay in between. The full variable domain, its missing parts supplied by reference TRBV2 and TRBJ1-3, is EPEVTQTPSHQVTQMGQEVILRCVPISNHLYFYWYRQILGQKVEFLVSFYNNEISEKSEIFDDQFSVERPDGSNFTLKIRSTKLEDSAMYFCASSNDPSRSTIYFGEGSWLTVV.

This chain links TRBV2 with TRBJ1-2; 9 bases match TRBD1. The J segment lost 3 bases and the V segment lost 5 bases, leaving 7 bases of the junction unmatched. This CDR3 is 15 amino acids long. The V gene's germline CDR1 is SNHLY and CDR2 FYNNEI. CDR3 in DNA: TGTGCCAGCAGTCGGGGACAGGGAGGGGACTATGGCTACACCTTC. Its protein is CASSRGQGGDYGYTF.